Below are 32 T cell receptor beta chains sequenced from a single sample in a study of control samples from healthy donors and cancer patients. Generated by immunoSEQ multiplex PCR, the TCRdb table keeps only in-frame clones and is missing some. Of 120,000 or so clones listed, around 92% are singletons. The specimen was PBMCs. The receptor source for this set is a man older than 75 with head and neck cancer.

The chain has TRBV6-2 or TRBV6-3 and TRBJ1-1; tentatively, D is TRBD1 (5 bases). The CDR3 loop spans 14 amino acids. V was shortened by 6 bases and J by 3 bases, with 14 bases between the two germline ends. Per the germline V gene, CDR1 is MNHEY and CDR2 is SVGEGT. CDR3 protein: CASSFRVEDTEAFF. Written as DNA, the CDR3 is TGTGCCAGCAGCTTCAGGGTGGAGGACACTGAAGCTTTCTTT.

V gene TRBV5-1 combines with J gene TRBJ1-2; 8 nucleotides agree with TRBD1. Trimming removed 4 bases from V and 8 bases from J; junction bases left unmatched: 16. The CDR3 is 16 residues long. Germline V gene sequence: CDR1 SGHRS, CDR2 YFSETQ. CDR3 residues: CASSPSSHRGAEGYTF. In nucleotides, the CDR3 is TGCGCCAGCAGCCCCTCGTCCCACAGGGGGGCAGAAGGCTACACCTTC. Using reference TRBV5-1 and TRBJ1-2 for the parts outside the CDR3, the full variable domain is KAGVTQTPRYLIKTRGQQVTLSCSPISGHRSVSWYQQTPGQGLQFLFEYFSETQRNKGNFPGRFSGRQFSNSRSEMNVSTLELGDSALYLCASSPSSHRGAEGYTFGSGTRLTVV.

The chain recombines TRBV30 with TRBJ2-7, with 7 bases matching TRBD1. The V segment lost 2 bases and the J segment 6 bases; nucleotides outside the gene matches: 4. The CDR3 consists of 12 residues. Germline loops: CDR1 GTSNPN, CDR2 SVGIG (reference sequence). In DNA form, the CDR3 reads TGTGCCTGGAGTTTGACAGGGTCCGAGCAGTACTTC. Its protein is CAWSLTGSEQYF.

The chain is built from TRBV6-4 and TRBJ2-3; TRBD2 matches 13 bases. Germline V gene lookup returns CDR1 MRHNA and CDR2 SNTAGT. J gave up 2 bases and V 3 bases, and 11 bases lay outside the gene matches. The CDR3 covers 19 residues. CDR3 in DNA: TGTGCCAGCAGTGAGCAACCGGGACTAGCGGGACGGTCCACAGATACGCAGTATTTT. This codes for CASSEQPGLAGRSTDTQYF.

This chain uses TRBV6-2 or TRBV6-3 with TRBJ1-5; no reliable D call. The CDR3 consists of 12 residues. CDR1 is MNHEY and CDR2 is SVGEGT in the germline V gene. V lost 0 bases to trimming and J lost 13 bases, with 10 bases between them. This chain's CDR3 is CASSYSDRGQHF. For the CDR3, the DNA is TGTGCCAGCAGTTACTCGGACCGCGGACAGCATTTT.

The chain uses TRBV27 and TRBJ1-2, with 8 bases identical to TRBD1. The J segment lost 4 bases and the V segment lost 2 bases, leaving 6 bases of the junction unmatched. The CDR3 totals 15 residues. CDR1 is MNHEY and CDR2 is SMNVEV in the germline V gene (reference sequence). The CDR3: CASSLRTGIAYGYTF. The CDR3 coding sequence is TGTGCCAGCAGTTTAAGGACAGGGATTGCCTATGGCTACACCTTC.

This clone has only one observation. The chain joins TRBV10-3 to TRBJ1-1; D is unresolved. The CDR3 runs to 13 residues. Per germline, CDR1 ENHRY and CDR2 SYGVKD. Deletions cut 6 bases from V and 2 bases from J, with 10 bases between. The CDR3 DNA sequence: TGTGCCATCAGGATGGTCGCCAACACTGAAGCTTTCTTT. Its translation is CAIRMVANTEAFF.

The chain uses TRBV19 and TRBJ2-4; D might be TRBD1 (5 bases). Germline CDR1 LNHDA, CDR2 SQIVND (reference sequence). Trimming removed 7 bases from V and 2 bases from J, with 12 bases in between. The CDR3 loop spans 14 amino acids. The CDR3 nucleotides read TGTGCCAGTACTGCAGGGTATCCCAAAAACATTCAGTACTTC. Translation: CASTAGYPKNIQYF.

The chain couples TRBV27 to TRBJ1-2; a weak D match, TRBD1 (6 bases). This CDR3 has 14 residues. Germline V gene lookup returns CDR1 MNHEY and CDR2 SMNVEV (reference sequence). Trimming took off 6 bases at V and 4 bases at J, with 15 bases between the two ends. The CDR3 bases are TGTGCCAGCAGACCCGGTGGGGGCGGCTATGGCTACACCTTC. Protein product: CASRPGGGGYGYTF.

J is TRBJ1-4 and V is TRBV7-9, with a tentative D call TRBD1 (6 bases). The CDR3 is 16 residues long. V shed 4 bases and J shed 5 bases, with 17 bases lying between them. The germline CDR1 and CDR2 sequences are SEHNR and FQNEAQ (reference sequence). In nucleotides, the CDR3 is TGTGCCAGCAGCTCCTACAGGGAGAGAGACAATGAAAAACTGTTTTTT. Translating gives CASSSYRERDNEKLFF.

The chain uses TRBV7-8 and TRBJ2-3, with D maybe TRBD2 (5 bases). The length of the CDR3 is 16 residues. V was trimmed by 1 base and J by 5 bases, leaving 16 bases between them. Germline V lookup: CDR1 SGHVS, CDR2 FQNEAQ. Here the CDR3 DNA reads TGTGCCAGCAGCTTAGGGTCTCCGGGCAGCGGAGATACGCAGTATTTT. It specifies CASSLGSPGSGDTQYF.

This chain connects TRBV5-4 to TRBJ2-7; a possible D gene is TRBD1 (5 bases). The V gene's germline CDR1 is SGHNT and CDR2 YYREEE (reference sequence). Trimming took 4 bases from V and 5 from J, leaving 13 bases between them. This CDR3 has 13 amino acids. The DNA of the CDR3 is TGTGCCAGCAGCCGAACAGGATTAGACGAGCAGTACTTC. This codes for CASSRTGLDEQYF. Variable domain in full (rest from reference TRBV5-4 and TRBJ2-7): ETGVTQSPTHLIKTRGQQVTLRCSSQSGHNTVSWYQQALGQGPQFIFQYYREEENGRGNFPPRFSGLQFPNYSSELNVNALELDDSALYLCASSRTGLDEQYFGPGTRLTVT.

The chain recombines TRBV5-4 with TRBJ1-4, with 11 bases matching TRBD1. CDR3 length: 16 amino acids. Germline values: CDR1 SGHNT, CDR2 YYREEE (reference sequence). V dropped 2 bases and J dropped 6; count of bases not matched to a gene: 6. Here the CDR3 reads CASSFYRTGGDEKLFF. The CDR3 bases are TGTGCCAGCAGCTTTTATCGGACAGGGGGCGATGAAAAACTGTTTTTT. Looking up the rest from reference TRBV5-4 and TRBJ1-4 gives the full variable domain: ETGVTQSPTHLIKTRGQQVTLRCSSQSGHNTVSWYQQALGQGPQFIFQYYREEENGRGNFPPRFSGLQFPNYSSELNVNALELDDSALYLCASSFYRTGGDEKLFFGSGTQLSVL.

V is TRBV11-2 and J is TRBJ2-3; 8 nucleotides match TRBD1. Germline V gene sequence: CDR1 SGHAT, CDR2 FQNNGV. This CDR3 is built from 17 residues. V gave up 4 bases and J gave up 0 bases; unmatched junction bases: 9. CDR3 protein: CASSSQDRAISTDTQYF. In nucleotides, the CDR3 is TGTGCCAGCAGCTCACAGGACAGGGCGATAAGCACAGATACGCAGTATTTT. Looking up the rest from reference TRBV11-2 and TRBJ2-3 gives the full variable domain: EAGVAQSPRYKIIEKRQSVAFWCNPISGHATLYWYQQILGQGPKLLIQFQNNGVVDDSQLPKDRFSAERLKGVDSTLKIQPAKLEDSAVYLCASSSQDRAISTDTQYFGPGTRLTVL.

The chain combines TRBV5-5 with TRBJ2-1, with D possibly matching TRBD2 (7 bases). The CDR3 totals 14 residues. V lost 1 base and J lost 8, with 13 bases in between. Germline CDR1 is SGHKS and CDR2 is YYEKEE (reference sequence). The CDR3 DNA reads as TGTGCCAGCAGCTTGCGGGGGGCCGGGGATGAGCAGTTCTTC. Translation gives CASSLRGAGDEQFF. Full variable domain (missing parts from reference TRBV5-5 and TRBJ2-1): DAGVTQSPTHLIKTRGQQVTLRCSPISGHKSVSWYQQVLGQGPQFIFQYYEKEERGRGNFPDRFSARQFPNYSSELNVNALLLGDSALYLCASSLRGAGDEQFFGPGTRLTVL.

The chain couples TRBV7-2 to TRBJ1-1; D is possibly TRBD1 (5 bases). Trimming removed 3 bases from V and 2 bases from J, with 19 bases in between. There are 17 residues in the CDR3. Per the germline V gene, CDR1 is SGHTA and CDR2 is FQGNSA. The CDR3 bases are TGTGCCAGCAGCTTTGGTGCGTGGGACGCAGGTAACACTGAAGCTTTCTTT. This gives the protein CASSFGAWDAGNTEAFF.

This rearrangement joins TRBV2 to TRBJ1-3, with 7 bases that match TRBD1. V lost 6 bases, J lost 0 bases, and 2 bases stayed unmatched. Germline CDR1 reads SNHLY; CDR2 reads FYNNEI. This CDR3 is 14 amino acids long. The CDR3 nucleotides read TGTGCCAGCAGCGACAGGGCCTCTGGAAACACCATATATTTT. The encoded protein is CASSDRASGNTIYF.

The V and J genes are TRBV25-1 and TRBJ1-1, with TRBD1 matching 7 bases. J was trimmed by 3 bases and V by 5 bases; bases with no gene match: 3. The CDR3 extends over 13 amino acids. From germline, CDR1 is MGHDK and CDR2 SYGVNS. Here the CDR3 DNA reads TGTGCCAGCAGTCCACAGGGGTACACTGAAGCTTTCTTT. Amino acids: CASSPQGYTEAFF.

The chain links TRBV6-5 to TRBJ1-1, with 8 bases lining up with TRBD1. The length of the CDR3 is 15 residues. The V gene's germline CDR1 is MNHEY and CDR2 SVGAGI. The J segment lost 4 bases and the V segment lost 3 bases, leaving 7 bases of the junction unmatched. This CDR3 reads CASSYFGQGGTEAFF. Here the CDR3 DNA reads TGTGCCAGCAGTTATTTCGGACAGGGAGGCACTGAAGCTTTCTTT.

This chain connects TRBV6-1 to TRBJ2-4; 10 bases align to TRBD2. The germline V gene encodes CDR1 MNHNS and CDR2 SASEGT. V was clipped by 0 bases and J by 15 bases; unmatched bases: 14. CDR3 length: 16 residues. CDR3 bases: TGTGCCAGCAGTGAAGCCCAAGGGAGCGGGAGGGGGGTACGGTACTTC. This encodes CASSEAQGSGRGVRYF.

Only one count was recorded for this clone. The gene calls are TRBV6-5 and TRBJ2-5; D uncertain. This CDR3 is built from 12 residues. V was shortened by 5 bases and J by 4 bases, with 8 bases between the two germline ends. The germline V gene encodes CDR1 MNHEY and CDR2 SVGAGI. The CDR3 here is CASSPDLETQYF. The CDR3 DNA follows: TGTGCCAGCAGTCCTGACTTAGAGACCCAGTACTTC.

The V gene is TRBV7-9, the J gene TRBJ2-1; 9 bases fit TRBD2. Germline CDR1 and CDR2: SEHNR and FQNEAQ (reference sequence). CDR3 length: 18 residues. The J segment lost 0 bases and the V segment lost 0 bases, leaving 6 bases of the junction unmatched. In nucleotides, the CDR3 is TGTGCCAGCAGCTTAGCCAGCGGGAGGCCCAGCTCCTACAATGAGCAGTTCTTC. Translated, it gives CASSLASGRPSSYNEQFF.

This rearrangement joins TRBV29-1 to TRBJ2-7; 8 bases align to TRBD2. V dropped 6 bases and J dropped 6; count of bases not matched to a gene: 16. Germline lookup yields CDR1 SQVTM and CDR2 ANQGSEA. The CDR3 runs 15 residues. In nucleotides, the CDR3 is TGCAGCGTGGGGGGACTAGGACTTCTCGCTGGCGAGCAGTACTTC. As protein: CSVGGLGLLAGEQYF.

This rearrangement joins TRBV2 to TRBJ2-7; D is unresolved. Trimming cost V 3 bases and J 0 bases, with 6 bases left between them. This CDR3 is built from 13 residues. CDR1 is SNHLY and CDR2 is FYNNEI in the germline V gene. The DNA of the CDR3 is TGTGCCAGCAGTGAGAGGTTCTCCTACGAGCAGTACTTC. Translated: CASSERFSYEQYF.

J is TRBJ1-4 and V is TRBV7-9; D call uncertain. This CDR3 contains 14 residues. Deletions cut 4 bases from V and 6 bases from J, with 12 bases between. Germline V gives CDR1 SEHNR, CDR2 FQNEAQ (reference sequence). The CDR3 coding sequence is TGTGCCAGCAGCTCCTTGACTCCTCATGAAAAACTGTTTTTT. Translated, it gives CASSSLTPHEKLFF.

The chain has TRBV3-1 (or the pseudogene TRBV3-2) and TRBJ2-7, with 7 bases that match TRBD2. Unmatched junction bases numbered 6, after V lost 0 bases and J lost 4 bases. Looked up from germline, CDR1 is LGHDT and CDR2 is YNNKEL (reference sequence). CDR3 size: 15 residues. The chain's CDR3 is CASSQERGGKYEQYF. The CDR3 DNA is TGTGCCAGCAGCCAAGAACGCGGGGGAAAATACGAGCAGTACTTC.

The genes are TRBV4-3 and TRBJ2-5, with D perhaps TRBD2 (5 bases). This CDR3 spans 14 amino acids. Per the germline V gene, CDR1 is LGHNA and CDR2 is YSLEER. Trimming cost V 0 bases and J 2 bases, with 7 bases left between them. The CDR3: CASSQESGQETQYF. For the CDR3, the DNA is TGCGCCAGCAGCCAAGAGTCGGGGCAAGAGACCCAGTACTTC.

The table lists this clone with a count of one. The V gene is TRBV11-3, the J gene TRBJ2-5, with 14 positions matching TRBD2. In germline, CDR1 is SGHNT, CDR2 YENEEA. The junction had 6 bases not matched to a gene; V was cut back by 5 bases and J by 4 bases. This CDR3 region has 16 residues. The CDR3: CASSPGTSGGLETQYF. The CDR3 bases are TGTGCCAGCAGCCCAGGGACTAGCGGGGGATTAGAGACCCAGTACTTC.

CDR3 in amino acids: CASSQFRDRISPLHF. CDR3 DNA sequence: TGTGCCAGTAGTCAATTCCGGGACCGAATTTCACCCCTCCACTTT. V is TRBV19 and J is TRBJ1-6; D possibly corresponds to TRBD1 (5 bases). Looked up from germline, CDR1 is LNHDA and CDR2 is SQIVND (reference sequence). The CDR3 is 15 residues long. Trimming took 5 bases from V and 9 from J, leaving 17 bases between them.

This clone was seen a single time. V and J are TRBV7-2 and TRBJ2-7, with 8 positions matching TRBD1. The CDR3 is made up of 15 amino acids. Trimming removed 4 bases from V and 2 bases from J; junction bases left unmatched: 7. Germline values: CDR1 SGHTA, CDR2 FQGNSA. Here the CDR3 reads CASSSDRGATYEQYF. The CDR3 DNA reads as TGTGCCAGCAGCTCCGACAGGGGCGCCACCTACGAGCAGTACTTC.

The rearrangement links TRBV12-5 to TRBJ2-3, with 11 bases that match TRBD2. The CDR3 has 14 amino acids. Germline loops: CDR1 LGHNT, CDR2 FRNRAP. The trim removed 6 bases at V and 1 base at J, leaving 0 bases unmatched. For the CDR3, the DNA is TGTGCTAGTGGGACTAGCGGGGGCACAGATACGCAGTATTTT. Protein product: CASGTSGGTDTQYF. Using reference TRBV12-5 and TRBJ2-3 for the parts outside the CDR3, the full variable domain is DARVTQTPRHKVTEMGQEVTMRCQPILGHNTVFWYRQTMMQGLELLAYFRNRAPLDDSGMPKDRFSAEMPDATLATLKIQPSEPRDSAVYFCASGTSGGTDTQYFGPGTRLTVL.

V is TRBV6-6 and J is TRBJ1-2, with a possible D match to TRBD1 (5 bases). V lost 7 bases and J 2 bases, leaving 17 bases between the germline ends. From germline, CDR1 is MNHNY and CDR2 SVGAGI (reference sequence). CDR3 length equals 15 residues. This chain's CDR3 is CASTRPTTGNYGYTF. Written as DNA, the CDR3 is TGTGCCAGCACCCGTCCCACCACAGGAAACTATGGCTACACCTTC.